These 5 T cell receptor beta chains share one sample of origin, sequenced in a study of T-cell reconstitution after alpha-beta-depleted transplantation in children. Unique molecular identifiers featured in how the TCRbeta library was prepared. One entry per CDR3 protein results from TCRdb running MiXCR on the PCR reads. Of around 410,000 distinct CDR3 sequences in the sample, approximately 11% were seen once. This specimen was PBMCs from the stem cell graft donor, taken from the stem cell graft. All receptors derive from a human donor who donated a stem cell graft to a child with acute myeloid leukemia.

This clonotype was observed a few times. This chain connects TRBV7-6 to TRBJ2-5; the D gene is possibly TRBD2 (6 bases). The V gene's germline CDR1 is SGHVS and CDR2 FNYEAQ. V shed 1 base and J shed 0 bases, with 12 bases lying between them. The CDR3 is 16 residues long. The CDR3 coding sequence is TGTGCCAGCAGCTTAGAGGCCCAGCGGGACCAAGAGACCCAGTACTTC. It encodes CASSLEAQRDQETQYF.

This clonotype was found a few times. The chain combines TRBV7-2 with TRBJ2-5, with a tentative D call TRBD2 (6 bases). Germline lookup yields CDR1 SGHTA and CDR2 FQGNSA. Trimming removed 3 bases at V and 5 bases at J, with 16 bases between. The CDR3 spans 15 residues. CDR3: CASSFHGTGEETQYF. The CDR3 coding sequence is TGTGCCAGCAGCTTCCATGGGACTGGGGAGGAGACCCAGTACTTC.

This clonotype was detected only a few times. This chain joins TRBV7-6 and TRBJ2-7; D possibly corresponds to TRBD1 (6 bases). Germline assignment: CDR1 SGHVS and CDR2 FNYEAQ. V lost 6 bases, J lost 4 bases, and 19 bases lay in between. CDR3 length equals 15 residues. The CDR3 DNA reads TGTGCCAGCAGTGGCGGACAGAGCGTAGGGTACGAGCAGTACTTC. Its protein product is CASSGGQSVGYEQYF.

The genes are TRBV27 and TRBJ1-5; no clear D gene. V was shortened by 6 bases and J by 2 bases, with 14 bases between the two germline ends. This CDR3 contains 15 residues. Germline CDR1 MNHEY, CDR2 SMNVEV (reference sequence). CDR3: CASREDSGGNQPQHF. CDR3 DNA sequence: TGTGCCAGCAGAGAAGATAGTGGGGGCAATCAGCCCCAGCATTTT.

This clonotype turned up a few times. The rearrangement uses TRBV7-3 and TRBJ2-1; 8 nucleotides line up with TRBD2. Germline lookup yields CDR1 SGHTA and CDR2 FQGTGA. Losses at the gene ends were 5 bases for V and 0 bases for J; bases not matched to a gene: 15. The CDR3 contains 19 residues. The CDR3 sequence is CASSPTGGAGISSYNEQFF. DNA of the CDR3: TGTGCCAGCAGCCCGACGGGAGGGGCTGGGATCAGCTCCTACAATGAGCAGTTCTTC. Complete variable domain (other parts from reference TRBV7-3 and TRBJ2-1): GAGVSQTPSNKVTEKGKYVELRCDPISGHTALYWYRQSLGQGPEFLIYFQGTGAADDSGLPNDRFFAVRPEGSVSTLKIQRTERGDSAVYLCASSPTGGAGISSYNEQFFGPGTRLTVL.